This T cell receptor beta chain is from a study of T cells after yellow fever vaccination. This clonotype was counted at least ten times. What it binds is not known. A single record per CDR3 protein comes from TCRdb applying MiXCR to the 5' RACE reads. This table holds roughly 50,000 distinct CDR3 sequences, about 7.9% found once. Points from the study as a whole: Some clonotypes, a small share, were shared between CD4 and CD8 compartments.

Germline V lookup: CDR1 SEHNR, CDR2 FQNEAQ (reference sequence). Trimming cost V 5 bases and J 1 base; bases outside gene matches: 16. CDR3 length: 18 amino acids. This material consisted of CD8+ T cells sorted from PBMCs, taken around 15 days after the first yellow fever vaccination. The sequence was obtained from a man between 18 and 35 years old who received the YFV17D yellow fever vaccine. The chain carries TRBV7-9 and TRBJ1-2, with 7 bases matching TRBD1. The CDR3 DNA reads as TGTGCCAGCAGCCCCTCTTTTGGGCAGGGGGAGCTTAACTATGGCTACACCTTC. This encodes CASSPSFGQGELNYGYTF.